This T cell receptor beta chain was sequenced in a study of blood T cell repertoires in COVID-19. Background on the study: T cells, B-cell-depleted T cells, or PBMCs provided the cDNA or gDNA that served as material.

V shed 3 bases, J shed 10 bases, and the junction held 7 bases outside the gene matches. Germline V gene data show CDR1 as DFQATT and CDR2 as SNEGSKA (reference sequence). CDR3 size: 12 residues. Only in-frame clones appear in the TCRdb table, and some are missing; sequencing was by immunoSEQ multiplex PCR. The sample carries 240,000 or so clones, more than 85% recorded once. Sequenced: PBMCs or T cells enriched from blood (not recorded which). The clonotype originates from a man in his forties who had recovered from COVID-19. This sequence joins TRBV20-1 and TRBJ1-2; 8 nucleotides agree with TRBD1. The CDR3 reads CSASSGTGDYTF. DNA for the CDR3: TGCAGTGCTAGTTCCGGGACAGGTGACTACACCTTC.